These 21 T cell receptor beta chains were all obtained from the same sample, sequenced in a study of T cell responses to AZD1222 COVID-19 vaccine. Profiling relied on immunoSEQ multiplex PCR, and the TCRdb table lists in-frame clones only, not all of them. The sample has some 74,000 clones; approximately 90% are singletons. The sample was peripheral blood, taken 28 days after the second AZD1222 dose. The receptors originated from an adult who received the AZD1222 COVID-19 vaccine.

The rearrangement links TRBV4-3 to TRBJ2-1; D is undetermined. CDR1 and CDR2 (germline): LGHNA, YSLEER. The CDR3 has 17 amino acids. V lost 0 bases, J lost 5 bases, and 17 bases lay in between. In DNA, the CDR3 is TGCGCCAGCAGCCAAGACGCTCTGAGCCTGACCGACAATGAGCAGTTCTTC. It yields the protein CASSQDALSLTDNEQFF.

The rearrangement links TRBV6-5 to TRBJ1-4; no clear D. Germline CDR1 and CDR2: MNHEY and SVGAGI. This CDR3 spans 14 amino acids. V was pared by 2 bases and J by 3 bases, with 7 bases between. This CDR3 reads CASSYTVSNEKLFF. The DNA of the CDR3 is TGTGCCAGCAGTTACACAGTCTCTAATGAAAAACTGTTTTTT.

CDR3 residues: CASSSTGTRTTPLHF. In DNA form, the CDR3 reads TGTGCCAGCAGCTCAACCGGGACTCGGACGACACCCCTCCACTTT. J is TRBJ1-6 and V is TRBV7-8; D might be TRBD1 (5 bases). The CDR3 is 15 residues long. Germline-derived CDR1 and CDR2 are SGHVS and FQNEAQ. V was clipped by 4 bases and J by 11 bases, with 18 bases between them.

In its sample, this clone was seen once. The chain joins TRBV2 to TRBJ2-3; D is perhaps TRBD2 (6 bases). The CDR3 totals 16 residues. Germline loops: CDR1 SNHLY, CDR2 FYNNEI. V was shortened by 2 bases and J by 2 bases, with 14 bases between the two germline ends. This CDR3 is CASSEKRVGATDTQYF. In DNA, the CDR3 is TGTGCCAGCAGTGAAAAGCGGGTAGGAGCCACAGATACGCAGTATTTT. Full variable domain (rest looked up from reference TRBV2 and TRBJ2-3): EPEVTQTPSHQVTQMGQEVILRCVPISNHLYFYWYRQILGQKVEFLVSFYNNEISEKSEIFDDQFSVERPDGSNFTLKIRSTKLEDSAMYFCASSEKRVGATDTQYFGPGTRLTVL.

Regarding this clone: Sequence at one end of the junction differs from germline and may be a read error. The CDR3 protein is CATSRGRTGGFTF. In DNA, the CDR3 is TGTGCCACCAGCAGAGGGAGGACAGGGGGCTTCACCTTC. The V call is TRBV15, the J call TRBJ1-2; 11 nucleotides align to TRBD1. CDR3 size: 13 residues. Germline V CDR1 and CDR2: LNHNV, YYDKDF (reference sequence).

A single count supports this clone. V gene TRBV6-6 combines with J gene TRBJ1-1; weak D call: TRBD1 (6 bases). The CDR3 covers 14 residues. Germline loops: CDR1 MNHNY, CDR2 SVGAGI (reference sequence). V was clipped by 7 bases and J by 1 base, with 13 bases between them. Written as DNA, the CDR3 is TGTGCCAGCACCCCGCAGGGGACGAACACTGAAGCTTTCTTT. This encodes CASTPQGTNTEAFF.

The V gene is TRBV27, the J gene TRBJ2-1; 8 bases match TRBD2. The V gene's germline CDR1 is MNHEY and CDR2 SMNVEV (reference sequence). This CDR3 contains 17 residues. The trim removed 0 bases at V and 1 base at J, leaving 5 bases unmatched. The CDR3 DNA follows: TGTGCCAGCAGTTTATCAGGGGCGGGAGGTTCCTACAATGAGCAGTTCTTC. It codes for CASSLSGAGGSYNEQFF.

Only one count was recorded for this clone. This sequence joins TRBV23-1 and TRBJ2-5; TRBD1 or TRBD2 may be the D gene (5 bases each). TRBV23-1 counts as an open reading frame of uncertain function. V was clipped by 4 bases and J by 2 bases, with 11 bases between them. This CDR3 spans 14 amino acids. The DNA of the CDR3 is TGCGCCAGCAGTCCCCCGGGACCACAAGAGACCCAGTACTTC. Its translation: CASSPPGPQETQYF.

The rearrangement joins TRBV10-3 to TRBJ2-7, with 14 bases matching TRBD2. Unmatched junction bases numbered 10, after V lost 8 bases and J lost 7 bases. The germline gives CDR1 ENHRY, CDR2 SYGVKD. CDR3 length: 15 amino acids. The CDR3 here is CAIADGTSGSREQYF. The CDR3 DNA reads as TGTGCCATCGCAGACGGGACTAGCGGGAGTAGAGAGCAGTACTTC.

J is TRBJ2-2 and V is TRBV3-1 (or the pseudogene TRBV3-2), with D unclear. V was pared by 4 bases and J by 1 base, with 1 base between. CDR1 is LGHDT and CDR2 is YNNKEL in the germline V gene (reference sequence). The CDR3 spans 12 residues. The CDR3 here is CASSLNTGELFF. The DNA of the CDR3 is TGTGCCAGCAGCCTGAACACCGGGGAGCTGTTTTTT.

This chain links TRBV9 with TRBJ2-7; D assignment may be TRBD1 or TRBD2 (5 bases each). The CDR3 spans 15 residues. V was trimmed by 4 bases and J by 3 bases, leaving 17 bases between them. In germline, CDR1 is SGDLS, CDR2 YYNGEE. CDR3 region: CASSPQAGAYYEQYF. The CDR3 region has the DNA TGTGCCAGCAGCCCACAGGCCGGGGCCTACTACGAGCAGTACTTC.

The J gene is TRBJ1-2, the V gene TRBV6-1, with D unresolved. V dropped 2 bases and J dropped 3 bases, with 10 bases sitting between them. The CDR3 is 14 residues long. The germline V gene has CDR1 MNHNS and CDR2 SASEGT. The CDR3 DNA is TGTGCCAGCAGTGAAACAACTTGGGACTATGGCTACACCTTC. Translation: CASSETTWDYGYTF.

The rearrangement uses TRBV7-9 and TRBJ1-1; D is uncertain. There are 14 residues in the CDR3. Germline-derived CDR1 and CDR2 are SEHNR and FQNEAQ (reference sequence). V shed 4 bases and J shed 1 base, with 10 bases lying between them. The CDR3, as DNA: TGTGCCAGCAGCTCAGAGAGTCAGAACACTGAAGCTTTCTTT. It translates to CASSSESQNTEAFF.

The J gene is TRBJ1-3, the V gene TRBV9, with TRBD1 as a possible D gene (5 bases). The CDR3 extends over 14 amino acids. CDR1 is SGDLS and CDR2 is YYNGEE in the germline V gene. V was trimmed by 0 bases and J by 4 bases, leaving 8 bases between them. CDR3 sequence (DNA): TGTGCCAGCAGCGTAGCAGGGTTCGGAAACACCATATATTTT. The encoded protein is CASSVAGFGNTIYF.

This chain's CDR3 is CASSFQQGRTGELFF. The CDR3 nucleotides are TGCGCCAGCAGCTTTCAACAAGGCCGGACCGGGGAGCTGTTTTTT. The chain is built from TRBV5-1 and TRBJ2-2; unclear D gene. The germline V gene has CDR1 SGHRS and CDR2 YFSETQ. This CDR3 has 15 residues. Trimming took off 2 bases at V and 5 bases at J, with 13 bases between the two ends.

The rearrangement uses TRBV11-2 and TRBJ2-7; D is unclear. V lost 5 bases to trimming and J lost 5 bases, with 19 bases between them. This CDR3 contains 15 residues. Germline values: CDR1 SGHAT, CDR2 FQNNGV. The CDR3 sequence: CASSPPGGLNHEQYF. The CDR3 DNA reads as TGTGCCAGCAGCCCCCCAGGCGGTCTGAACCACGAGCAGTACTTC.

The chain joins TRBV12-3 or TRBV12-4 to TRBJ1-1; D not resolved. The V end lost 6 bases, the J end lost 11 bases, and 13 bases lay between the germline ends. The CDR3 is made up of 11 amino acids. The CDR3 protein is CASSRQTGAFF. The CDR3 nucleotides are TGTGCCAGCAGCAGACAAACGGGGGCTTTCTTT.

This chain links TRBV7-9 with TRBJ2-5; no clear D. The CDR3 sequence is 15 residues long. Germline assignment: CDR1 SEHNR and CDR2 FQNEAQ (reference sequence). V was trimmed by 1 base and J by 5 bases, leaving 14 bases between them. This chain's CDR3 is CASSLGDAPRETQYF. CDR3 coding DNA: TGTGCCAGCAGCTTAGGCGACGCCCCTCGGGAGACCCAGTACTTC.

This chain joins TRBV2 and TRBJ2-2; D gene ambiguous. This CDR3 comprises 16 residues. The germline CDR1 and CDR2 sequences are SNHLY and FYNNEI. Trimming cost V 2 bases and J 2 bases, with 12 bases left between them. CDR3 sequence reads: CASSESRPLNTGELFF. CDR3 DNA sequence: TGTGCCAGCAGTGAAAGTCGACCTCTTAACACCGGGGAGCTGTTTTTT.

This clone was counted once. The rearrangement joins TRBV6-1 to TRBJ2-1; D not resolved. Trimming left V 0 bases short and J 2 bases short, with 11 bases between. The V gene's germline CDR1 is MNHNS and CDR2 SASEGT. The CDR3 loop spans 16 amino acids. This CDR3 is CASSEAYGNTYNEQFF. In nucleotides, the CDR3 is TGTGCCAGCAGTGAAGCATATGGCAACACCTACAATGAGCAGTTCTTC.

This clone came up once. The chain employs TRBV7-9 and TRBJ1-1; no definite D call. This CDR3 is built from 12 residues. The germline V and J ends were trimmed by 1 base and 4 bases, with 4 bases remaining between them. Germline lookup yields CDR1 SEHNR and CDR2 FQNEAQ (reference sequence). CDR3 protein: CASSLVVTEAFF. In DNA, the CDR3 is TGTGCCAGCAGCTTAGTGGTCACTGAAGCTTTCTTT. The full variable domain, completed using reference TRBV7-9 and TRBJ1-1, is DTGVSQNPRHKITKRGQNVTFRCDPISEHNRLYWYRQTLGQGPEFLTYFQNEAQLEKSRLLSDRFSAERPKGSFSTLEIQRTEQGDSAMYLCASSLVVTEAFFGQGTRLTVV.